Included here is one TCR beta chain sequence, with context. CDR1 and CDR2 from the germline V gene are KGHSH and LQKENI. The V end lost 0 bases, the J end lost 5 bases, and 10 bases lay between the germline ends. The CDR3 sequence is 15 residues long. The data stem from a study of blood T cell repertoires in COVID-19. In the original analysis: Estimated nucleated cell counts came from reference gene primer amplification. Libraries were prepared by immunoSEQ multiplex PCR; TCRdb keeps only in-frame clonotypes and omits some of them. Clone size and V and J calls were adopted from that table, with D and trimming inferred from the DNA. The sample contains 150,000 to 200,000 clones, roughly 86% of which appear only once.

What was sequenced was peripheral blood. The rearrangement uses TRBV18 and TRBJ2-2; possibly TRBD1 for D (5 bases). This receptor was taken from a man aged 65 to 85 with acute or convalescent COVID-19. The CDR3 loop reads CASSPPTVYTGELFF. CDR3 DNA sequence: TGTGCCAGCTCACCACCGACAGTGTATACCGGGGAGCTGTTTTTT.